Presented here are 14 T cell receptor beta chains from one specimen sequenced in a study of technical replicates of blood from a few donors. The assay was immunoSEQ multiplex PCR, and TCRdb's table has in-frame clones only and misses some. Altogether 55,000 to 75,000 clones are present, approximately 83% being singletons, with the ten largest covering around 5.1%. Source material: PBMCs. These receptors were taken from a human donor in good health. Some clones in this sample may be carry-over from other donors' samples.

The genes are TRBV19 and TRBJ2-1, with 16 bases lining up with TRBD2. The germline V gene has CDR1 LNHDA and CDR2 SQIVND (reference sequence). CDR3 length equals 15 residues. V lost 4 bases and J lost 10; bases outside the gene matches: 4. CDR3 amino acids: CASSTGTSGRDEQFF. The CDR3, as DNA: TGTGCCAGTAGTACAGGGACTAGCGGGAGGGACGAGCAGTTCTTC.

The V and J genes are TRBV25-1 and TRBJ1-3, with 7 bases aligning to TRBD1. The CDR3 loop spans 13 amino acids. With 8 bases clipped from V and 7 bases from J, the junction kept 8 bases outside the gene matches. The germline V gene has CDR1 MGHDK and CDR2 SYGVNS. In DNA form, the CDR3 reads TGTGCCAGCCAGGGACAGAGCCTTAACACCATATATTTT. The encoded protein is CASQGQSLNTIYF.

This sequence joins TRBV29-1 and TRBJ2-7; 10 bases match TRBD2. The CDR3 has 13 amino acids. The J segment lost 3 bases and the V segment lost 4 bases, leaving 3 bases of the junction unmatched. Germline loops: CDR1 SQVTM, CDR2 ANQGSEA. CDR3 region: CSVVLAGLYEQYF. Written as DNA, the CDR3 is TGCAGCGTTGTACTAGCGGGGCTCTACGAGCAGTACTTC.

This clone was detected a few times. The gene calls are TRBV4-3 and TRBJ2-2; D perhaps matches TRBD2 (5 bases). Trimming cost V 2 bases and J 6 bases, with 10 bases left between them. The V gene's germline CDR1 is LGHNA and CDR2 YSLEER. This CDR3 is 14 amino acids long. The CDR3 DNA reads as TGCGCCAGCAGCCAAACATGGACTTCCGGGGAGCTGTTTTTT. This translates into CASSQTWTSGELFF.

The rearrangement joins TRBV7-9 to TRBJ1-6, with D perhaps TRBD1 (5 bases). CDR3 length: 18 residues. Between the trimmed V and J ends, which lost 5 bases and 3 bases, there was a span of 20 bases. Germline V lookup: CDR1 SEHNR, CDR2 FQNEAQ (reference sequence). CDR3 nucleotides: TGTGCCAGCAGCCCCTGGGGAGGGGAAACGGGCTATAATTCACCCCTCCACTTT. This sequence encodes CASSPWGGETGYNSPLHF.

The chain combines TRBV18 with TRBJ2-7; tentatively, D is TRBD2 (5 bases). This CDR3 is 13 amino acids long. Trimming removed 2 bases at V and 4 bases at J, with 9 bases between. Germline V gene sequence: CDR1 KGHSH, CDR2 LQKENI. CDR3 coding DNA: TGTGCCAGCTCACCAGGACTCAATTACGAGCAGTACTTC. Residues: CASSPGLNYEQYF.

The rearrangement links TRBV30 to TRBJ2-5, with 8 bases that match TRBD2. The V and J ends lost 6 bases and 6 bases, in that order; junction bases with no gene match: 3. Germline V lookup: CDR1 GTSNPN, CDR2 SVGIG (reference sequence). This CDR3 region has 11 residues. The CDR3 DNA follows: TGTGCCTGCCGGGGGGGGCAGACCCAGTACTTC. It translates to CACRGGQTQYF.

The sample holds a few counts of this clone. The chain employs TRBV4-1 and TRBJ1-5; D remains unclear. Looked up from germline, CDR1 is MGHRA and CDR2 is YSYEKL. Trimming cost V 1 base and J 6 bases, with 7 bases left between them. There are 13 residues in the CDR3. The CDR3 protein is CASSQGPRQPQHF. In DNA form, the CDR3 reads TGCGCCAGCAGCCAAGGTCCCCGTCAGCCCCAGCATTTT.

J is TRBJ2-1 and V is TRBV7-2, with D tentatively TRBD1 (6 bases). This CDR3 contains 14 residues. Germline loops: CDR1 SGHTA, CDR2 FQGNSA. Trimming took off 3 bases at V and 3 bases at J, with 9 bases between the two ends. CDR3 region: CASSFRDNYNEQFF. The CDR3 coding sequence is TGTGCCAGCAGCTTCCGGGACAACTACAATGAGCAGTTCTTC.

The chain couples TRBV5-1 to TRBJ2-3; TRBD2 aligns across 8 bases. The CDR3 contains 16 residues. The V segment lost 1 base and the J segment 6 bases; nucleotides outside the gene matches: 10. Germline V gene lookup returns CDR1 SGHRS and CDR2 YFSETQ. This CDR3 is CASSLSGTSFADTQYF. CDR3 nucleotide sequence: TGCGCCAGCAGCTTGTCTGGGACTAGTTTTGCGGATACGCAGTATTTT.

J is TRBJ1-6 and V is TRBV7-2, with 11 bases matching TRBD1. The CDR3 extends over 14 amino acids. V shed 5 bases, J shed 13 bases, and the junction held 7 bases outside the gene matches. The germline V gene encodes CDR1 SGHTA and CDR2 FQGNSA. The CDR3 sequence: CASSPGQGGGPLHF. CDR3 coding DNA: TGTGCCAGCAGCCCGGGACAGGGGGGAGGTCCCCTCCACTTT.

The CDR3 DNA reads as TGTGCCAGCAGTTCCCTCGGTCAGGGGGACCATGGCTACACCTTC. Residues: CASSSLGQGDHGYTF. This chain uses TRBV27 with TRBJ1-2; TRBD1 aligns across 7 bases. The CDR3 contains 15 residues. V lost 4 bases and J lost 6; bases outside the gene matches: 11. The germline V gene has CDR1 MNHEY and CDR2 SMNVEV (reference sequence).

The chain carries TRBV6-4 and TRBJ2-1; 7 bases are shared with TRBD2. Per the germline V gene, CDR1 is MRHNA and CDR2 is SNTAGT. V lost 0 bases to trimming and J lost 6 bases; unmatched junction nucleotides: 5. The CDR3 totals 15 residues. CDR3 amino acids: CASSDSTGGGNEQFF. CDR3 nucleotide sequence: TGTGCCAGCAGTGACTCGACGGGGGGAGGCAATGAGCAGTTCTTC.

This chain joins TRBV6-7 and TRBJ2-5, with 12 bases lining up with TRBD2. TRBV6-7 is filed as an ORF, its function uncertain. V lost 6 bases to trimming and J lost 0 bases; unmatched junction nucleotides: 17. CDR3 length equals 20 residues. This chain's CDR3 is CASSEEGGTSGGRYQETQYF. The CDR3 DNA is TGTGCCAGCAGCGAAGAGGGAGGAACTAGCGGGGGGAGGTACCAAGAGACCCAGTACTTC.